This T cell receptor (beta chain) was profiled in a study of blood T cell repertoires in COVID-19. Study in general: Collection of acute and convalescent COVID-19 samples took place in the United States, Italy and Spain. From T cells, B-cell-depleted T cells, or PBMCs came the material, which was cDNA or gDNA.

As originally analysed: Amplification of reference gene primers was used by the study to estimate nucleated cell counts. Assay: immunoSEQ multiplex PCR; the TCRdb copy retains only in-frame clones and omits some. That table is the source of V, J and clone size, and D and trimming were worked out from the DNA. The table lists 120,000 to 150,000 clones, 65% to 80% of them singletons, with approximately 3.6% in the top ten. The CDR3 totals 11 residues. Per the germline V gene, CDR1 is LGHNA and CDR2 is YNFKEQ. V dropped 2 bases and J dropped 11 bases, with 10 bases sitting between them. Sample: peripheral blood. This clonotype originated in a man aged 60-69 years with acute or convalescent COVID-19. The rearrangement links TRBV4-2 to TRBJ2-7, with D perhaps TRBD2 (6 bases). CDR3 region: CASSQSGTEYF. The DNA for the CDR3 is TGTGCCAGCAGCCAATCTGGGACTGAGTACTTC.